This passage covers 10 T cell receptor beta chains from one sample sequenced in a study of OX40 agonist ivuxolimab in advanced cancers. Using immunoSEQ multiplex PCR, the repertoire was profiled, and TCRdb retains in-frame clones only, with some absent. The repertoire includes roughly 20,000 clones, 79% of them detected once, and more than 25% sits in the top ten. The starting material was CD4+ or CD8+ T cells sorted from blood, obtained in a trial of the OX40 agonist ivuxolimab. The receptors originated from an adult with an advanced solid tumor such as melanoma, head and neck, liver or kidney cancer.

The chain couples TRBV10-3 to TRBJ1-1; maybe TRBD1 (5 bases). Trimming removed 5 bases at V and 0 bases at J, with 13 bases between. Germline assignment: CDR1 ENHRY and CDR2 SYGVKD. The CDR3 extends over 15 amino acids. The CDR3 protein is CAISPGKGMNTEAFF. The CDR3 bases are TGTGCCATCAGTCCAGGGAAGGGGATGAACACTGAAGCTTTCTTT.

The chain is built from TRBV2 and TRBJ2-5; maybe TRBD2 (5 bases). Trimming left V 10 bases short and J 7 bases short, with 13 bases between. Germline CDR1 and CDR2: SNHLY and FYNNEI. This CDR3 has 11 residues. The CDR3 sequence is CANIREGTQYF. CDR3 in DNA: TGTGCCAACATTAGAGAGGGGACCCAGTACTTC.

This chain uses TRBV19 with TRBJ1-5; no definite D call. This CDR3 is built from 14 residues. V was clipped by 5 bases and J by 4 bases, with 12 bases between them. In germline, CDR1 is LNHDA, CDR2 SQIVND (reference sequence). This CDR3 is CASSLRQRNQPQHF. The CDR3 nucleotides are TGTGCCAGTAGTCTGAGGCAGCGAAATCAGCCCCAGCATTTT.

The CDR3 bases are TGTGCCAGCAGCTTCTTCCGGTTCAGAGATACGCAGTATTTT. This translates into CASSFFRFRDTQYF. This sequence joins TRBV11-2 and TRBJ2-3, with D uncertain. The CDR3 consists of 14 residues. V lost 3 bases to trimming and J lost 5 bases, with 12 bases between them. CDR1 SGHAT and CDR2 FQNNGV come from the germline V gene.

This clone was recorded once. The rearrangement joins TRBV10-3 to TRBJ1-1; D is unresolved. The V gene's germline CDR1 is ENHRY and CDR2 SYGVKD. This CDR3 is 15 amino acids long. Trimming removed 0 bases from V and 2 bases from J, with 10 bases in between. CDR3 amino acids: CAISESGALNTEAFF. Written as DNA, the CDR3 is TGTGCCATCAGTGAGTCGGGAGCACTAAACACTGAAGCTTTCTTT.

Only a few counts were recorded for this clone. In nucleotides, the CDR3 is TGTGCCTGGAGCGGTGGACAGGGGAATTCACCCCTCCACTTT. Protein: CAWSGGQGNSPLHF. V gene TRBV30 combines with J gene TRBJ1-6; 9 nucleotides agree with TRBD1. V lost 3 bases and J lost 7; bases outside the gene matches: 4. The CDR3 covers 14 residues. Germline values: CDR1 GTSNPN, CDR2 SVGIG (reference sequence).

The chain is built from TRBV5-4 and TRBJ2-5; D is possibly TRBD1 (6 bases). The CDR3 covers 13 residues. The germline V gene has CDR1 SGHNT and CDR2 YYREEE (reference sequence). V lost 2 bases to trimming and J lost 11 bases, with 16 bases between them. The CDR3 spells CASSFQGSGEQYF. Written as DNA, the CDR3 is TGTGCCAGCAGCTTTCAGGGGTCTGGAGAGCAGTACTTC. Using reference TRBV5-4 and TRBJ2-5 for the parts outside the CDR3, the full variable domain is ETGVTQSPTHLIKTRGQQVTLRCSSQSGHNTVSWYQQALGQGPQFIFQYYREEENGRGNFPPRFSGLQFPNYSSELNVNALELDDSALYLCASSFQGSGEQYFGPGTRLLVL.

The genes are TRBV7-9 and TRBJ2-7; tentatively, D is TRBD2 (5 bases). This CDR3 region has 15 residues. Per the germline V gene, CDR1 is SEHNR and CDR2 is FQNEAQ (reference sequence). V gave up 4 bases and J gave up 3 bases, with 16 bases separating them. For the CDR3, the DNA is TGTGCCAGCAGCTCCGGACTGGAAGTCAACTACGAGCAGTACTTC. Encoded protein: CASSSGLEVNYEQYF.

In DNA form, the CDR3 reads TGTGCCAGCAGTTTTGGGACCCCGAATTCACCCCTCCACTTT. This translates into CASSFGTPNSPLHF. The chain couples TRBV27 to TRBJ1-6; possible D gene TRBD1, 5 bases. Germline V gene sequence: CDR1 MNHEY, CDR2 SMNVEV (reference sequence). CDR3 length: 14 amino acids. V lost 3 bases and J 7 bases, leaving 10 bases between the germline ends.

This chain uses TRBV27 with TRBJ2-7; perhaps D is TRBD1 or TRBD2 (5 bases each). The V end lost 3 bases, the J end lost 6 bases, and 15 bases lay between the germline ends. The CDR3 extends over 14 amino acids. Germline V CDR1 and CDR2: MNHEY, SMNVEV (reference sequence). The CDR3 protein is CASSFFGAVGEQYF. The CDR3 DNA reads as TGTGCCAGCAGTTTCTTCGGGGCTGTGGGCGAGCAGTACTTC.